One and the same sample provided the 21 T cell receptor beta chains below, sequenced in a study of blood T cells in healthy people across ages. Sample-barcoded 5' priming and a J-beta primer mix drove a second PCR of roughly 6 to 12 cycles. TCRdb ran MiXCR on the 5' RACE reads and lists one entry per CDR3 protein. Here the sample spans around 900,000 distinct CDR3 sequences, 25% to 35% being singletons. The sample comprised blood. Every receptor here comes from a woman aged 80 or over in good health.

This chain uses TRBV6-2 or TRBV6-3 with TRBJ2-4, with D perhaps matching TRBD1 (6 bases). Trimming removed 2 bases at V and 0 bases at J, with 14 bases between. The CDR3 totals 17 residues. Germline V gives CDR1 MNHEY, CDR2 SVGEGT. The CDR3 region is CASSYGRGEQAKNIQYF. The DNA of the CDR3 is TGTGCCAGCAGTTACGGCAGGGGCGAGCAAGCCAAAAACATTCAGTACTTC.

This rearrangement joins TRBV6-5 to TRBJ2-7, with a tentative D call TRBD2 (6 bases). The germline gives CDR1 MNHEY, CDR2 SVGAGI. V was clipped by 0 bases and J by 0 bases, with 9 bases between them. The CDR3 runs 15 residues. The CDR3 coding sequence is TGTGCCAGCAGTTACTCGATGGGGGGCTCCTACGAGCAGTACTTC. This codes for CASSYSMGGSYEQYF.

This clonotype was observed a handful of times. It may be a read error: a sequence one base away is much more abundant. This chain uses TRBV5-1 with TRBJ2-1; 8 bases are shared with TRBD2. CDR1 and CDR2 (germline): SGHRS, YFSETQ. After removal of 6 bases from V and 2 bases from J, the junction contained 7 bases not matched to a gene. This CDR3 spans 15 amino acids. The CDR3 coding sequence is TGCGCCAGCAACTACTCGGGGGGGACCTACAATGAGCAGTTCTTC. It is translated as CASNYSGGTYNEQFF.

The V call is TRBV6-5, the J call TRBJ2-1; possibly TRBD1 for D (7 bases). V lost 0 bases and J lost 7, with 10 bases in between. Germline V gene data show CDR1 as MNHEY and CDR2 as SVGAGI. The CDR3 totals 14 residues. As DNA, the CDR3 is TGTGCCAGCAGTTACTCGGCAGGGGGGAATGAGCAGTTCTTC. This translates into CASSYSAGGNEQFF.

This clonotype was recorded at least ten times. The chain employs TRBV28 and TRBJ2-7; 10 bases agree with TRBD1. V lost 7 bases to trimming and J lost 0 bases; unmatched junction nucleotides: 3. CDR1 is MDHEN, CDR2 SYDVKM, per germline. The CDR3 runs to 14 residues. CDR3 DNA sequence: TGTGCCAGCACTTGGGACAGGGGCTCCTACGAGCAGTACTTC. It translates to CASTWDRGSYEQYF.

In the case of this clonotype: A much larger clone differs by one base, so this may be a read error. The CDR3 protein is CASSVGLFGEQYF. The CDR3 DNA follows: TGTGCCAGCAGCGTAGGACTATTCGGTGAGCAGTACTTC. The gene calls are TRBV9 and TRBJ2-7, with TRBD2 as a possible D gene (5 bases). Germline values: CDR1 SGDLS, CDR2 YYNGEE. Between the trimmed V and J ends, which lost 0 bases and 7 bases, there was a span of 11 bases. The CDR3 is 13 amino acids. Full variable domain (outside the CDR3, taken from reference TRBV9 and TRBJ2-7): DSGVTQTPKHLITATGQRVTLRCSPRSGDLSVYWYQQSLDQGLQFLIQYYNGEERAKGNILERFSAQQFPDLHSELNLSSLELGDSALYFCASSVGLFGEQYFGPGTRLTVT.

A note on this clonotype: This may arise from a read error, as a much more abundant clone is one base away. The chain carries TRBV6-6 and TRBJ2-3; possibly TRBD2 for D (6 bases). Deletions cut 5 bases from V and 8 bases from J, with 11 bases between. The V gene's germline CDR1 is MNHNY and CDR2 SVGAGI (reference sequence). This CDR3 is 12 amino acids long. CDR3 residues: CASSKAGSTQYF. The CDR3 bases are TGTGCCAGCAGTAAAGCCGGGAGTACGCAGTATTTT.

Comments on this clonotype: A single base separates this from a much larger clone, so it may be a read error. The gene calls are TRBV7-8 and TRBJ2-5; 14 bases match TRBD2. Germline CDR1 is SGHVS and CDR2 is FQNEAQ. The CDR3 consists of 16 residues. CDR3: CASNLRTSGRINEQYF. CDR3 in DNA: TGTGCCAGCAACTTAAGGACTAGCGGGAGGATTAATGAGCAGTACTTC.

The chain links TRBV18 to TRBJ1-1; 9 nucleotides align to TRBD1. Germline CDR1 KGHSH, CDR2 LQKENI. With 2 bases clipped from V and 2 bases from J, the junction kept 3 bases outside the gene matches. The CDR3 runs to 15 residues. The chain's CDR3 is CASSPRQGDNTEAFF. The CDR3 DNA reads as TGTGCCAGCTCACCAAGACAGGGGGATAACACTGAAGCTTTCTTT.

The chain recombines TRBV15 with TRBJ2-6; TRBD1 aligns across 8 bases. The V gene end was trimmed by 3 bases and the J gene end by 1 base; junction bases not matched to a gene: 8. The CDR3 is made up of 18 amino acids. Germline V gene data show CDR1 as LNHNV and CDR2 as YYDKDF (reference sequence). CDR3 bases: TGTGCCACCAGCAGCAACAGGGGGTTTTGGTCTGGGGCCAACGTCCTGACTTTC. Translated, it gives CATSSNRGFWSGANVLTF.

In this sample, this clonotype turned up a few times. J is TRBJ1-2 and V is TRBV6-5, with D maybe TRBD1 (6 bases). The CDR3 length is 16 residues. Germline V CDR1 and CDR2: MNHEY, SVGAGI. V shed 0 bases and J shed 5 bases, with 16 bases lying between them. CDR3 DNA: TGTGCCAGCAGTTACTCCAACAGAGGGGGGGGTTATGGCTACACCTTC. Amino acids: CASSYSNRGGGYGYTF.

This clonotype was found many times. The V and J genes are TRBV18 and TRBJ1-4; possible D gene TRBD1, 5 bases. Germline V CDR1 and CDR2: KGHSH, LQKENI. Trimming cost V 3 bases and J 8 bases, with 10 bases left between them. CDR3 length: 13 amino acids. The CDR3 coding sequence is TGTGCCAGCTCACCGGGACTTGAGGAAAAACTGTTTTTT. It yields the protein CASSPGLEEKLFF.

The chain recombines TRBV6-2 or TRBV6-3 with TRBJ2-1, with 12 bases lining up with TRBD2. Judging by the DNA end, TRBJ2-7 fits better; the J call may be wrong. The CDR3 totals 18 residues. Germline CDR1 is MNHEY and CDR2 is SVGEGT. DNA of the CDR3: TGTGCCAGCAGTTACTCGCTAGCGGGGGGGCCTGGATACAATGAGCAGTACTTC. Its translation: CASSYSLAGGPGYNEQYF.

This clonotype was observed a few times. This chain connects TRBV7-9 to TRBJ1-2; possible D gene TRBD1, 5 bases. CDR1 is SEHNR, CDR2 FQNEAQ, per germline (reference sequence). CDR3 length equals 14 residues. V was trimmed by 5 bases and J by 4 bases, leaving 14 bases between them. In nucleotides, the CDR3 is TGTGCCAGCAGCCATGGGGCAGTGGGCTATGGCTACACCTTC. This translates into CASSHGAVGYGYTF.

Of note for this clonotype: This may arise from a read error, as a much more abundant clone is one base away. V is TRBV29-1 and J is TRBJ2-1; 8 bases are a match to TRBD1. The DNA end favors TRBJ2-7, so the J call may be wrong. Germline-derived CDR1 and CDR2 are SQVTM and ANQGSEA. The CDR3 is 10 residues long. The CDR3: CSAGGNEQYF. Here the CDR3 DNA reads TGCAGCGCAGGGGGCAATGAGCAGTACTTC.

This chain joins TRBV7-9 and TRBJ2-5; TRBD2 agrees at 7 bases. The CDR3 covers 16 residues. V gave up 5 bases and J gave up 1 base; unmatched junction bases: 10. CDR1 is SEHNR and CDR2 is FQNEAQ in the germline V gene (reference sequence). In nucleotides, the CDR3 is TGTGCCAGCAGCAGGGGAAGACTAGCATTCCAAGAGACCCAGTACTTC. It encodes CASSRGRLAFQETQYF.

Details on this clonotype: With a much larger clone just one base away, this may be a read error. This chain connects TRBV7-2 to TRBJ1-2; TRBD1 is a possible D gene (6 bases). The V gene's germline CDR1 is SGHTA and CDR2 FQGNSA. V was cut by 3 bases and J by 0 bases, with 11 bases left in between. The CDR3 contains 15 residues. As DNA, the CDR3 is TGTGCCAGCAGCTTCGGGGACACATCTAACTATGGCTACACCTTC. This sequence encodes CASSFGDTSNYGYTF.

The table lists this clonotype with many counts. The rearrangement uses TRBV6-1 and TRBJ2-5; D not resolved. The length of the CDR3 is 12 residues. V was cut by 8 bases and J by 7 bases, with 14 bases left in between. Germline V gives CDR1 MNHNS, CDR2 SASEGT. The CDR3: CASGRAPGTQYF. The CDR3 region has the DNA TGTGCCAGCGGAAGGGCCCCGGGGACCCAGTACTTC.

The V call is TRBV19, the J call TRBJ2-5, with 8 positions matching TRBD1. This CDR3 spans 15 amino acids. Germline V lookup: CDR1 LNHDA, CDR2 SQIVND (reference sequence). Trimming removed 6 bases from V and 11 bases from J; junction bases left unmatched: 17. The CDR3 region has the DNA TGTGCCAGTAGGAATCAGGGGGCGTATAACAATGAGCAGTACTTC. It is translated as CASRNQGAYNNEQYF. The full variable domain, its missing parts supplied by reference TRBV19 and TRBJ2-5, is DGGITQSPKYLFRKEGQNVTLSCEQNLNHDAMYWYRQDPGQGLRLIYYSQIVNDFQKGDIAEGYSVSREKKESFPLTVTSAQKNPTAFYLCASRNQGAYNNEQYFGPGTRLLVL.

This clonotype was detected a few times. This chain connects TRBV12-3 or TRBV12-4 to TRBJ2-3; TRBD2 is a possible D gene (5 bases). The CDR3 has 13 amino acids. Trimming pared 3 bases from V and 4 bases from J, leaving 8 bases between. CDR3 protein: CASSFGKADTQYF. The CDR3 DNA sequence: TGTGCCAGCAGTTTCGGGAAAGCAGATACGCAGTATTTT.

Concerning this clonotype itself: Being one base from a much bigger clone, this may be a read error. This chain connects TRBV6-1 to TRBJ2-1, with TRBD2 matching 7 bases. The CDR3 runs 15 residues. Germline lookup yields CDR1 MNHNS and CDR2 SASEGT. Here the CDR3 reads CASSVSAGVGNKQFF. CDR3 nucleotides: TGTGCCAGCAGTGTTTCGGCGGGGGTGGGCAATAAGCAGTTCTTC.